This T cell receptor (beta chain) was found in a study of shared clonotypes between healthy human individuals. Deep level was the assay's run setting. Produced via immunoSEQ multiplex PCR; TCRdb's table is partial and in-frame only. The table shows about 1.4 million clones, with 95% to 97% occurring only once. CDR1 MNHEY and CDR2 SMNVEV come from the germline V gene (reference sequence). V was cut by 6 bases and J by 5 bases, with 19 bases left in between. The CDR3 runs 15 residues. The clonotype comes from a man aged 25 to 45 in good health. The sequenced material came from naive CD4+ T cells sorted from blood. As to subset: CD45RA+ positively selected. The chain is built from TRBV27 and TRBJ1-1; no firm D call. The CDR3, as DNA: TGTGCCAGCAGAAACGTGGGCGGGATAGGGACTGAAGCTTTCTTT. Translation gives CASRNVGGIGTEAFF.